The next 19 T cell receptor beta chains were all read from a single sample in a study of OX40 agonist ivuxolimab in advanced cancers. Library creation used the immunoSEQ multiplex PCR assay. TCRdb mirrors the immuneACCESS table, restricted to in-frame sequences. Some clones are absent from its copies; in checked studies, under half trace to an unresolved V gene, and the reason for the others is unknown. This sample holds about 99,000 clones; more than 85% were observed only once. Around 0.31% of the sample is held by the ten biggest clonotypes. Sequenced material: CD4+ or CD8+ T cells sorted from blood, taken in a trial of the OX40 agonist ivuxolimab. Every receptor here comes from an adult with an advanced solid tumor such as melanoma, head and neck, liver or kidney cancer.

The V and J genes are TRBV12-5 and TRBJ2-7, with D unclear. CDR1 and CDR2 from the germline V gene are LGHNT and FRNRAP. The CDR3 extends over 12 amino acids. V was pared by 0 bases and J by 4 bases, with 4 bases between. In DNA, the CDR3 is TGTGCTAGTGGTTTGGTAGGGTACGAGCAGTACTTC. Protein sequence: CASGLVGYEQYF.

V and J are TRBV13 and TRBJ2-5; tentative D call: TRBD1 (6 bases). Trimming removed 2 bases at V and 5 bases at J, with 15 bases between. Germline-derived CDR1 and CDR2 are PRHDT and FYEKMQ (reference sequence). This CDR3 region has 15 residues. The DNA of the CDR3 is TGTGCCAGCAGCTTAAGACCCACAGGGCAGGAGACCCAGTACTTC. As protein: CASSLRPTGQETQYF.

The chain joins TRBV6-1 to TRBJ2-7, with 9 nucleotides matching TRBD1. The CDR3 length is 15 residues. Germline CDR1 and CDR2: MNHNS and SASEGT. The V segment lost 6 bases and the J segment 1 base; nucleotides outside the gene matches: 7. DNA of the CDR3: TGTGCCAGCAGACTCCGGACAGGGGCGTCCTACGAGCAGTACTTC. This gives the protein CASRLRTGASYEQYF.

The genes are TRBV5-1 and TRBJ2-1, with D possibly matching TRBD1 (5 bases). This CDR3 comprises 15 residues. The germline V gene encodes CDR1 SGHRS and CDR2 YFSETQ. V was pared by 3 bases and J by 0 bases, with 10 bases between. CDR3 region: CASSSDSSSYNEQFF. CDR3 bases: TGCGCCAGCAGCTCCGACAGCAGCTCCTACAATGAGCAGTTCTTC. The whole variable domain, remainder taken from reference TRBV5-1 and TRBJ2-1, is KAGVTQTPRYLIKTRGQQVTLSCSPISGHRSVSWYQQTPGQGLQFLFEYFSETQRNKGNFPGRFSGRQFSNSRSEMNVSTLELGDSALYLCASSSDSSSYNEQFFGPGTRLTVL.

V is TRBV9 and J is TRBJ2-3; no firm D call. The CDR3 length is 13 residues. Germline CDR1 and CDR2: SGDLS and YYNGEE. With 2 bases removed from V and 2 bases from J, the gap between germline ends came to 6 bases. The CDR3 nucleotides read TGTGCCAGCAGCGTCAGGCCCACAGATACGCAGTATTTT. It codes for CASSVRPTDTQYF. Full variable domain (rest looked up from reference TRBV9 and TRBJ2-3): DSGVTQTPKHLITATGQRVTLRCSPRSGDLSVYWYQQSLDQGLQFLIQYYNGEERAKGNILERFSAQQFPDLHSELNLSSLELGDSALYFCASSVRPTDTQYFGPGTRLTVL.

The J gene is TRBJ1-3, the V gene TRBV11-2; D unresolved. This CDR3 has 14 amino acids. Looked up from germline, CDR1 is SGHAT and CDR2 is FQNNGV. Trimming left V 6 bases short and J 0 bases short, with 9 bases between. The CDR3 DNA follows: TGTGCCAGCAGTTTACACACCTCTGGAAACACCATATATTTT. This codes for CASSLHTSGNTIYF.

This clone was counted between two and nine times. The same CDR3 is also encoded by other DNA sequences in this sample. The chain combines TRBV7-2 with TRBJ2-5; no reliable D call. Germline V gene sequence: CDR1 SGHTA, CDR2 FQGNSA. Trimming pared 5 bases from V and 3 bases from J, leaving 4 bases between. CDR3 length: 11 amino acids. The CDR3 sequence is CASSAKETQYF. As DNA, the CDR3 is TGTGCCAGCAGCGCCAAAGAGACCCAGTACTTC.

The CDR3 sequence is CASSFRDRGGHEQFF. The CDR3 region has the DNA TGTGCCAGCAGCTTCCGGGACAGGGGTGGACATGAGCAGTTCTTC. The chain combines TRBV7-6 with TRBJ2-1; 10 bases line up with TRBD1. The trim removed 3 bases at V and 8 bases at J, leaving 7 bases unmatched. This CDR3 spans 15 amino acids. Germline loops: CDR1 SGHVS, CDR2 FNYEAQ. Using reference TRBV7-6 and TRBJ2-1 for the parts outside the CDR3, the full variable domain is GAGVSQSPRYKVTKRGQDVALRCDPISGHVSLYWYRQALGQGPEFLTYFNYEAQQDKSGLPNDRFSAERPEGSISTLTIQRTEQRDSAMYRCASSFRDRGGHEQFFGPGTRLTVL.

V and J are TRBV5-4 and TRBJ2-7; TRBD2 matches at 14 bases. The CDR3 sequence is 15 residues long. The germline CDR1 and CDR2 sequences are SGHNT and YYREEE (reference sequence). J gave up 7 bases and V 4 bases, and 7 bases lay outside the gene matches. The CDR3, as DNA: TGTGCCAGCAGCCTCCCGACTAGCGGGAGGGGAGAGCAGTACTTC. This codes for CASSLPTSGRGEQYF.

V usage is TRBV6-1 and J usage is TRBJ2-7, with D perhaps TRBD2 (6 bases). The CDR3 consists of 15 residues. Germline V gives CDR1 MNHNS, CDR2 SASEGT. V lost 4 bases, J lost 10 bases, and 23 bases lay in between. The CDR3, as DNA: TGTGCCAGCAGTGGCCCCAGGGACTTTGGAGCTCGACAGTACTTC. The encoded protein is CASSGPRDFGARQYF.

The gene calls are TRBV6-6 and TRBJ2-1; perhaps TRBD2 as D (5 bases). Per germline, CDR1 MNHNY and CDR2 SVGAGI (reference sequence). The CDR3 contains 14 residues. V was cut by 2 bases and J by 1 base, with 6 bases left in between. The CDR3 loop reads CASSYRTSYNEQFF. For the CDR3, the DNA is TGTGCCAGCAGTTACCGGACTTCCTACAATGAGCAGTTCTTC.

The V gene is TRBV9, the J gene TRBJ2-2; D call uncertain. The CDR3 is 16 amino acids. From germline, CDR1 is SGDLS and CDR2 YYNGEE. V lost 0 bases and J 2 bases, leaving 11 bases between the germline ends. In nucleotides, the CDR3 is TGTGCCAGCAGCGTAGCAAAGATCCATAACACCGGGGAGCTGTTTTTT. Translating it yields CASSVAKIHNTGELFF.

The chain has TRBV11-2 and TRBJ2-7, with a possible D match to TRBD2 (6 bases). This CDR3 contains 17 residues. Trimming took off 1 base at V and 6 bases at J, with 22 bases between the two ends. Germline lookup yields CDR1 SGHAT and CDR2 FQNNGV. The CDR3 bases are TGTGCCAGCAGCTTAGTGGGTAACACCCGGGGGTCCCTCGAGCAGTACTTC. This encodes CASSLVGNTRGSLEQYF.

The CDR3 spells CASSEVRGSPSKTKNIQYF. For the CDR3, the DNA is TGTGCCAGTAGCGAAGTTCGGGGCAGCCCCAGTAAGACCAAAAACATTCAGTACTTC. The chain couples TRBV19 to TRBJ2-4; D is perhaps TRBD1 or TRBD2 (5 bases each). CDR1 and CDR2 (germline): LNHDA, SQIVND (reference sequence). Trimming took 6 bases from V and 2 from J, leaving 26 bases between them. The CDR3 contains 19 residues.

The chain links TRBV2 to TRBJ1-4, with TRBD1 identical over 7 bases. The CDR3 totals 15 residues. The junction had 12 bases not matched to a gene; V was cut back by 6 bases and J by 8 bases. The germline V gene encodes CDR1 SNHLY and CDR2 FYNNEI. Written as DNA, the CDR3 is TGTGCCAGCAGCGCACAGACAGGGAGGTGGGAAAAACTGTTTTTT. Amino acid sequence: CASSAQTGRWEKLFF.

The gene calls are TRBV2 and TRBJ2-7; TRBD2 matches 14 bases. Per the germline V gene, CDR1 is SNHLY and CDR2 is FYNNEI. Germline trimming cut 7 bases from V and 2 bases from J; bases unmatched to any gene: 4. The CDR3 sequence is 15 residues long. The CDR3 spells CASIKGLAGAYEQYF. CDR3 sequence (DNA): TGTGCCAGCATCAAGGGACTAGCGGGGGCCTACGAGCAGTACTTC.

The chain links TRBV6-5 to TRBJ1-5; TRBD1 agrees at 7 bases. The length of the CDR3 is 15 residues. J lost 4 bases, V lost 6 bases, and 9 bases had no gene match. CDR1 is MNHEY and CDR2 is SVGAGI in the germline V gene. The CDR3 DNA is TGTGCCAGCAGGCGTCAGGGGGTATTTAATCAGCCCCAGCATTTT. Its translation: CASRRQGVFNQPQHF.

The chain recombines TRBV5-4 with TRBJ2-2, with 9 positions matching TRBD1. The CDR3 spans 14 residues. V lost 4 bases to trimming and J lost 6 bases; unmatched junction nucleotides: 4. CDR1 is SGHNT and CDR2 is YYREEE in the germline V gene (reference sequence). The CDR3 protein is CASSRTGGPGELFF. Here the CDR3 DNA reads TGTGCCAGCAGCCGTACAGGGGGCCCCGGGGAGCTGTTTTTT.

The V gene is TRBV7-6, the J gene TRBJ2-5, with a possible D match to TRBD1 (6 bases). The V and J ends lost 5 bases and 5 bases respectively, with 12 bases between them. The length of the CDR3 is 13 residues. Germline loops: CDR1 SGHVS, CDR2 FNYEAQ. The CDR3 sequence: CASSRQELETQYF. For the CDR3, the DNA is TGTGCCAGCAGCCGACAGGAGTTGGAGACCCAGTACTTC. The full variable domain, rest sourced from reference TRBV7-6 and TRBJ2-5, is GAGVSQSPRYKVTKRGQDVALRCDPISGHVSLYWYRQALGQGPEFLTYFNYEAQQDKSGLPNDRFSAERPEGSISTLTIQRTEQRDSAMYRCASSRQELETQYFGPGTRLLVL.